The 16 T cell receptor beta chains in this list originate from one sample, sequenced in a study of T cells after yellow fever vaccination. TCRdb fed the 5' RACE reads into MiXCR, producing one record per CDR3 protein. This table has 150,000 to 200,000 distinct CDR3 sequences, approximately 6% appearing once. The input for sequencing was CD4+ T cells sorted from PBMCs, taken on the day of the first yellow fever vaccination. The receptors were sampled from a man aged 18 to 30 who received the YFV17D yellow fever vaccine.

J is TRBJ2-3 and V is TRBV5-1; D gene uncertain. The V end lost 0 bases, the J end lost 4 bases, and 15 bases lay between the germline ends. This CDR3 comprises 16 residues. Germline V gene lookup returns CDR1 SGHRS and CDR2 YFSETQ. The CDR3 DNA reads TGCGCCAGCAGCTTGGGGCCGGGTTCTGGCTCAGATACGCAGTATTTT. Translated, it gives CASSLGPGSGSDTQYF.

This clonotype appeared many times. The chain carries TRBV7-9 and TRBJ2-5; 13 positions match TRBD2. The CDR3 has 15 residues. Germline CDR1 reads SEHNR; CDR2 reads FQNEAQ (reference sequence). V was clipped by 5 bases and J by 5 bases; unmatched bases: 5. CDR3 sequence: CASSPGLAGLETQYF. The CDR3 DNA reads as TGTGCCAGCAGCCCGGGACTAGCGGGGTTGGAGACCCAGTACTTC.

This chain joins TRBV7-9 and TRBJ1-6; D ambiguous. The V and J ends lost 4 bases and 12 bases respectively, with 19 bases between them. Germline assignment: CDR1 SEHNR and CDR2 FQNEAQ (reference sequence). CDR3 size: 15 residues. In DNA form, the CDR3 reads TGTGCCAGCAGCTGGGCCGGGTTCTCTCAAGGACCCCTCCACTTT. This sequence encodes CASSWAGFSQGPLHF.

The J gene is TRBJ2-5, the V gene TRBV5-1; 10 nucleotides match TRBD2. CDR1 SGHRS and CDR2 YFSETQ come from the germline V gene. CDR3 length equals 15 residues. The junction had 9 bases not matched to a gene; V was cut back by 3 bases and J by 7 bases. Here the CDR3 DNA reads TGCGCCAGCAGCTCCAAGAGCGGGGGGGTTCGGACCCAGTACTTC. Amino acid sequence: CASSSKSGGVRTQYF.

This chain uses TRBV4-3 with TRBJ2-1; TRBD1 is a possible D gene (5 bases). CDR1 LGHNA and CDR2 YSLEER come from the germline V gene. V gave up 0 bases and J gave up 8 bases, with 29 bases separating them. This CDR3 is 20 amino acids long. Written as DNA, the CDR3 is TGCGCCAGCAGCCAAGATATTCCCAGGGCTAGGTCTATCACCGTGGATGAGCAGTTCTTC. Protein: CASSQDIPRARSITVDEQFF.

This clonotype has only a few counts. The chain uses TRBV2 and TRBJ1-6; 11 bases agree with TRBD1. V gave up 6 bases and J gave up 10 bases; unmatched junction bases: 5. The CDR3 sequence is 14 residues long. Germline-derived CDR1 and CDR2 are SNHLY and FYNNEI. CDR3 nucleotides: TGTGCCAGCAGAGGACAGGGGGCCTCATCACCCCTCCACTTT. This codes for CASRGQGASSPLHF.

The table lists this clonotype with many counts. The chain couples TRBV6-2 or TRBV6-3 to TRBJ1-6; unclear D gene. Trimming stripped 2 bases from V and 15 bases from J, with 14 bases between. The CDR3 has 13 residues. CDR1 MNHEY and CDR2 SVGEGT come from the germline V gene. The DNA of the CDR3 is TGTGCCAGCAGTTACCAGCCGGGCTCCGGCCTCCACTTT. This codes for CASSYQPGSGLHF.

The sample holds many counts of this clonotype. CDR3 DNA: TGCGCCAGCAGCTTGGCCACGATATATGGGGGCAATGAGCAGTTCTTC. Protein product: CASSLATIYGGNEQFF. This sequence joins TRBV5-1 and TRBJ2-1; D may match TRBD1 or TRBD2 (5 bases each). Germline V lookup: CDR1 SGHRS, CDR2 YFSETQ. V lost 0 bases and J 6 bases, leaving 16 bases between the germline ends. The CDR3 covers 16 residues.

Details on this clonotype: The junction does not match germline at one end; this may be a read error. This rearrangement joins TRBV3-1 to TRBJ2-7, with 7 bases aligning to TRBD2. The CDR3 spans 19 residues. In germline, CDR1 is LGHDT, CDR2 YNNKEL (reference sequence). CDR3 in amino acids: CACSPQMASAGTPSYEQYF. The DNA of the CDR3 is TGTGCCTGCAGCCCGCAGATGGCCTCAGCGGGGACCCCCTCCTACGAGCAGTACTTC.

The V call is TRBV11-3, the J call TRBJ1-1; no clear D. CDR1 SGHNT and CDR2 YENEEA come from the germline V gene. The ends were cut back, 2 bases at V and 3 bases at J, with 10 bases in the middle. The CDR3 spans 14 residues. The chain's CDR3 is CASSLNGIYTEAFF. As DNA, the CDR3 is TGTGCCAGCAGCTTAAACGGAATTTACACTGAAGCTTTCTTT.

V and J are TRBV24-1 and TRBJ1-2; TRBD1 aligns across 7 bases. With V trimmed by 9 bases and J by 0 bases, 9 bases remained unmatched. The CDR3 sequence is 15 residues long. The germline V gene encodes CDR1 KGHDR and CDR2 SFDVKD. The CDR3 region has the DNA TGTGCCACCTCCGACAGGGTCGGAGCTAACTATGGCTACACCTTC. Translated, it gives CATSDRVGANYGYTF.

This clonotype was counted a few times. This chain uses TRBV6-2 or TRBV6-3 with TRBJ1-2, with no clear D. V lost 2 bases to trimming and J lost 7 bases, with 5 bases between them. Germline assignment: CDR1 MNHEY and CDR2 SVGEGT. There are 11 residues in the CDR3. In DNA form, the CDR3 reads TGTGCCAGCAGTTACGGTACTGGCTACACCTTC. Translation: CASSYGTGYTF.

Many counts were recorded for this clonotype. V gene TRBV28 combines with J gene TRBJ1-2, with a weak D call TRBD1 (5 bases). The CDR3 runs 14 residues. CDR1 and CDR2 from the germline V gene are MDHEN and SYDVKM. V lost 4 bases and J lost 0, with 9 bases in between. The CDR3 DNA follows: TGTGCCAGCAGTTCTGGGGCTTCTAACTATGGCTACACCTTC. Encoded protein: CASSSGASNYGYTF.

This clonotype was seen many times. The gene calls are TRBV2 and TRBJ1-5, with 9 bases that match TRBD1. With 3 bases clipped from V and 6 bases from J, the junction kept 6 bases outside the gene matches. Germline-derived CDR1 and CDR2 are SNHLY and FYNNEI. The CDR3 is 15 residues long. DNA of the CDR3: TGTGCCAGCAGTGACGGGACAGGGTTCAGTCAGCCCCAGCATTTT. Translating it yields CASSDGTGFSQPQHF.

The V call is TRBV4-1, the J call TRBJ1-3; no clear D. The length of the CDR3 is 16 residues. Trimming stripped 1 base from V and 1 base from J, with 11 bases between. The V gene's germline CDR1 is MGHRA and CDR2 YSYEKL. The CDR3 loop reads CASSQGLTESGNTIYF. DNA for the CDR3: TGCGCCAGCAGCCAAGGATTAACAGAATCTGGAAACACCATATATTTT.

This clonotype was counted between two and nine times. The chain is built from TRBV5-1 and TRBJ1-2, with D unresolved. The ends were cut back, 5 bases at V and 3 bases at J, with 23 bases in the middle. The CDR3 sequence is 17 residues long. Germline CDR1 SGHRS, CDR2 YFSETQ. The CDR3 loop is CASRDAWSRSADYGYTF. For the CDR3, the DNA is TGCGCCAGCAGGGATGCTTGGAGTAGAAGTGCTGACTATGGCTACACCTTC.